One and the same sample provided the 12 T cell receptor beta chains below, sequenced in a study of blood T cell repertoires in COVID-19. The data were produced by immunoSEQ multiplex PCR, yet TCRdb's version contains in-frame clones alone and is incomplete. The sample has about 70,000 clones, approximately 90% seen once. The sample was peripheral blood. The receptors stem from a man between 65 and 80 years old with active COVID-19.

CDR3 DNA: TGTGCCAGCAGCCCCCGGACAGGGGGCGCAGCAGATACGCAGTATTTT. It specifies CASSPRTGGAADTQYF. This chain links TRBV5-4 with TRBJ2-3; TRBD1 matches at 11 bases. CDR1 SGHNT and CDR2 YYREEE come from the germline V gene (reference sequence). The J segment lost 4 bases and the V segment lost 4 bases, leaving 8 bases of the junction unmatched. This CDR3 is built from 16 residues.

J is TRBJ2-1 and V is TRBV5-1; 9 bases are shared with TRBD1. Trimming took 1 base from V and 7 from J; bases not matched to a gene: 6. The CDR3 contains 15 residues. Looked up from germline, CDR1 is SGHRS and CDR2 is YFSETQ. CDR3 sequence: CASSLYGDRDNEQFF. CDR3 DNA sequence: TGCGCCAGCAGCTTGTACGGGGACAGGGATAATGAGCAGTTCTTC.

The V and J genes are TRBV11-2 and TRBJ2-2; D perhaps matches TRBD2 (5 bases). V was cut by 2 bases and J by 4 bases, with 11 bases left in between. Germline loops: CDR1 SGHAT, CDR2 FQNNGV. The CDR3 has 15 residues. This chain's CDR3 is CASSLSGLGTGELFF. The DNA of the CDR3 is TGTGCCAGCAGCTTATCGGGGTTGGGCACCGGGGAGCTGTTTTTT.

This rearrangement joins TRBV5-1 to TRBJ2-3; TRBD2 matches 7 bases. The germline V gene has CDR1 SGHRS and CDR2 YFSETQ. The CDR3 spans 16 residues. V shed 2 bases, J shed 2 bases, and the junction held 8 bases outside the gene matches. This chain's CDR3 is CASSFGPSGLTDTQYF. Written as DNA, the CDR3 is TGCGCCAGCAGCTTTGGGCCTAGCGGCCTCACAGATACGCAGTATTTT.

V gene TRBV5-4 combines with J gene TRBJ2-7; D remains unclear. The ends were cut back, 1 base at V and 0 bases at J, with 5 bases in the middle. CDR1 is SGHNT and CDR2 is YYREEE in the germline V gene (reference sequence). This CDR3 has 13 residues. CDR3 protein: CASSLPSSYEQYF. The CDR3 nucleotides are TGTGCCAGCAGCTTGCCGAGCTCCTACGAGCAGTACTTC.

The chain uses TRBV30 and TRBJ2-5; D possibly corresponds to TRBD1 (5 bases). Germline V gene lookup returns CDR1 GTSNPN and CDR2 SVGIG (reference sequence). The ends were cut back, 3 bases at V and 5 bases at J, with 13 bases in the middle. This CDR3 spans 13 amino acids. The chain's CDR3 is CAWRPKGRETQYF. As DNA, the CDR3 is TGTGCCTGGAGACCTAAGGGGCGGGAGACCCAGTACTTC.

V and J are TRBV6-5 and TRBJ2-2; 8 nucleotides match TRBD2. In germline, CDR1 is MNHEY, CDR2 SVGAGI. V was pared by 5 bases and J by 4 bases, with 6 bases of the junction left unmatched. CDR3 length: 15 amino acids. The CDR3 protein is CASSPPGLVTGELFF. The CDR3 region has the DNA TGTGCCAGCAGTCCCCCGGGACTAGTCACCGGGGAGCTGTTTTTT.

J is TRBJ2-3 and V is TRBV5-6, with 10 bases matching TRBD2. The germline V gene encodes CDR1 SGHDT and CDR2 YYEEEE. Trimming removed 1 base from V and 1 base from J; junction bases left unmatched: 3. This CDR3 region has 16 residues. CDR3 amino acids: CASSLPGLAGTDTQYF. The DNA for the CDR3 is TGTGCCAGCAGCTTGCCCGGACTAGCGGGCACAGATACGCAGTATTTT.

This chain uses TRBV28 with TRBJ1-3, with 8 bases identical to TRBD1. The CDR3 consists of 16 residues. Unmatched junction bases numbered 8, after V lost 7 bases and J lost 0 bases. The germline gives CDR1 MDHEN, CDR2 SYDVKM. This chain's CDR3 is CASTLGQAPSGNTIYF. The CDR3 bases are TGTGCCAGCACCTTGGGACAGGCACCCTCTGGAAACACCATATATTTT.

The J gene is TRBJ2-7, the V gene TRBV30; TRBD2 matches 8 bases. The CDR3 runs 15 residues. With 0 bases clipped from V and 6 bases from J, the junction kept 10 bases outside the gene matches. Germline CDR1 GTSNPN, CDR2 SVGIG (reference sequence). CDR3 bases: TGTGCCTGGAGTGTTGGGACTAGGGGCCTCGTCGAGCAGTACTTC. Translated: CAWSVGTRGLVEQYF. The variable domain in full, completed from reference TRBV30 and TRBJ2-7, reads SQTIHQWPATLVQPVGSPLSLECTVEGTSNPNLYWYRQAAGRGLQLLFYSVGIGQISSEVPQNLSASRPQDRQFILSSKKLLLSDSGFYLCAWSVGTRGLVEQYFGPGTRLTVT.

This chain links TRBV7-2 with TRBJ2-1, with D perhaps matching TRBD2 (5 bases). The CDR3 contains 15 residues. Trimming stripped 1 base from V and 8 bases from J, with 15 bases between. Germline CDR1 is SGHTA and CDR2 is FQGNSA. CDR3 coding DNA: TGTGCCAGCAGCTTAGTCCGGGGTTCGGTCTATGAGCAGTTCTTC. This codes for CASSLVRGSVYEQFF.

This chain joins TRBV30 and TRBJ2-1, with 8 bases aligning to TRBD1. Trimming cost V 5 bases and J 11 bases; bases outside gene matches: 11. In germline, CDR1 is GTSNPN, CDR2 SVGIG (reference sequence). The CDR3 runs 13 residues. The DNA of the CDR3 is TGTGCCTGGGGGGACAGGTGGGGCCTACAGCAGTTCTTC. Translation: CAWGDRWGLQQFF.